This is a list of T cell receptor beta chains from one sample in a study of a mutant IDH1 vaccine in newly diagnosed glioma. The antigens for these receptors are not known. Using immunoSEQ multiplex PCR, the repertoire was profiled, and TCRdb retains in-frame clones only, with some absent. The sample carries 34,000 or so clones, around 73% recorded once. Source: PBMCs, taken from a glioma patient whose treatment included an IDH1 peptide vaccine. The receptors originated from a woman in her 40s with glioma. Each CDR3 is given with its conserved first and last residue.

V gene: TRBV5-1; CDR3 protein: CASSLDPLAGGYNEQFF
V gene: TRBV10-2; CDR3 protein: CASSGGSRYEQYF
V gene: TRBV15; CDR3 protein: CATSSGRGQGLGYGYTF
V gene: TRBV13; CDR3 protein: CASSFDRDPQEQYF
V gene: TRBV7-9; CDR3 protein: CASSPGTYEQFF
V gene: TRBV7-9; CDR3 protein: CASSPGTGGEKLFF
V gene: TRBV19; CDR3 protein: CASSSGQGVPSYNEQFF
V gene: TRBV6-6; CDR3 protein: CASSRGILNYGYTF
V gene: TRBV5-5; CDR3 protein: CASSSGRPGNEQFF
V gene: TRBV27; CDR3 protein: CASRGTGTFYEQYF
V gene: TRBV2; CDR3 protein: CASRSQGRDNSPLHF
V gene: TRBV10-3; CDR3 protein: CAIRTDRGNSPLHF
V gene: TRBV5-1; CDR3 protein: CASSASPRGLDYGYTF
V gene: TRBV9; CDR3 protein: CASSVGLAGGSYEQYF
V gene: TRBV28; CDR3 protein: CASSSGGGTEAFF
V gene: TRBV7-6; CDR3 protein: CASSLEVNTEAFF
V gene: TRBV10-3; CDR3 protein: CAINTGAPGWEQYF
V gene: TRBV5-6; CDR3 protein: CASSLRDFSEQYF
V gene: TRBV6-6; CDR3 protein: CASSYRVDNEQFF
V gene: TRBV19; CDR3 protein: CASSIAPYSNQPQHF
V gene: TRBV6-5; CDR3 protein: CASSYLTGMNSPLHF
V gene: TRBV9; CDR3 protein: CASSVGQGGEQYF
V gene: TRBV6-1; CDR3 protein: CASSELITGDYGYTF
V gene: TRBV5-4; CDR3 protein: CASSLAGGRETQYF
V gene: TRBV5-4; CDR3 protein: CASSLGGRETQYF
V gene: TRBV10-2; CDR3 protein: CASSPAGWRDEQFF
V gene: TRBV7-9; CDR3 protein: CAGARGAAEAFF
V gene: TRBV4-1; CDR3 protein: CASSQEGTGVHQPQHF
V gene: TRBV7-2; CDR3 protein: CASRAGDARETQYF
V gene: TRBV5-1; CDR3 protein: CASSSDREQGEQYF
V gene: TRBV7-9; CDR3 protein: CATHLSGTDTQYF
V gene: TRBV25-1; CDR3 protein: CASSDRLTGPTGELFF
V gene: TRBV10-3; CDR3 protein: CAIRGTGGGEQYF
V gene: TRBV5-1; CDR3 protein: CASSLGARVGNTEAFF
V gene: TRBV14; CDR3 protein: CASSQAYGGPFTYEQYF
V gene: TRBV5-3; CDR3 protein: CARSVGQGYNSPLHF
V gene: TRBV9; CDR3 protein: CASSVALGRETQYF
V gene: TRBV2; CDR3 protein: CASRASGVVTDTQYF
V gene: TRBV7-2; CDR3 protein: CASSSHGRFADTQYF
V gene: TRBV28; CDR3 protein: CASSKEPKLYGYTF
V gene: TRBV6-1; CDR3 protein: CASSEAGLLYNEQFF
V gene: TRBV4-2; CDR3 protein: CASSPSGELFF
V gene: TRBV10-1; CDR3 protein: CASSGEGYEQYF
V gene: TRBV2; CDR3 protein: CASSGTRETQYF
V gene: TRBV12-5; CDR3 protein: CASGSGFVGETQYF
V gene: TRBV19; CDR3 protein: CASSIPPGDINYGYTF
V gene: TRBV6-5; CDR3 protein: CASSLISGGEGEQFF
V gene: TRBV7-2; CDR3 protein: CASSLSLGETQYF
V gene: TRBV29-1; CDR3 protein: CSVGVPTGNTEAFF
V gene: TRBV19; CDR3 protein: CASSIRVGEAFF
V gene: TRBV28; CDR3 protein: CASRLTRLKYTEAFF
V gene: TRBV9; CDR3 protein: CASSVDFRVNTEAFF
V gene: TRBV7-6; CDR3 protein: CASSGPGGWGTEAFF
V gene: TRBV11-2; CDR3 protein: CASTHGVGPYEQYF
V gene: TRBV7-9; CDR3 protein: CASTPQGIGPNTEAFF
V gene: TRBV19; CDR3 protein: CASRDRGGLHTEAFF
V gene: TRBV6-5; CDR3 protein: CASSSDRVYEQYF